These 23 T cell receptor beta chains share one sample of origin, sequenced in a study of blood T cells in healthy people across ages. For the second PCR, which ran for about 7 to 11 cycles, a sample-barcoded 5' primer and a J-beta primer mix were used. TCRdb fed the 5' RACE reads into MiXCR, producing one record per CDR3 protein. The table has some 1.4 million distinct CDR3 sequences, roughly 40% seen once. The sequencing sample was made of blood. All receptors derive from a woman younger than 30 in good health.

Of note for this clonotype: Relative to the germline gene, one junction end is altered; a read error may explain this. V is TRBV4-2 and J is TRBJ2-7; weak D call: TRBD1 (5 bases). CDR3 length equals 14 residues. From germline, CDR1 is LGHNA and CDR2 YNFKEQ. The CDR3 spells CASSQDPGSCEQYF. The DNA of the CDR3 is TGTGCCAGCAGCCAAGATCCAGGGTCCTGCGAGCAGTACTTC.

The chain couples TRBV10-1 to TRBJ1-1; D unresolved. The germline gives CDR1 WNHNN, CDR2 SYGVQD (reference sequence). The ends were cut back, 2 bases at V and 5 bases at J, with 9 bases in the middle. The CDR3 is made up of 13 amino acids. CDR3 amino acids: CASSERARTEAFF. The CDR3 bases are TGCGCCAGCAGTGAGCGGGCAAGAACTGAAGCTTTCTTT.

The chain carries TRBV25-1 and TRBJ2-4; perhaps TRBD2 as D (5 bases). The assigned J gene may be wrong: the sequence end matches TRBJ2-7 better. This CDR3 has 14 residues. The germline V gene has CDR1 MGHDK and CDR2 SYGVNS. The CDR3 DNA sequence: TGTGCCAGCAGTCCCCACGTGACCGGAGGCGAGCAGTACTTC. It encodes CASSPHVTGGEQYF.

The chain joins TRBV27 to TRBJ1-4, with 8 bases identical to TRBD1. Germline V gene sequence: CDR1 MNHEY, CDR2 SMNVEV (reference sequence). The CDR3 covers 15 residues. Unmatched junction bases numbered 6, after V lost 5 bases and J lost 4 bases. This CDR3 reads CASSLQGAGNEKLFF. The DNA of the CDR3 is TGTGCCAGCAGTCTCCAGGGGGCGGGTAATGAAAAACTGTTTTTT.

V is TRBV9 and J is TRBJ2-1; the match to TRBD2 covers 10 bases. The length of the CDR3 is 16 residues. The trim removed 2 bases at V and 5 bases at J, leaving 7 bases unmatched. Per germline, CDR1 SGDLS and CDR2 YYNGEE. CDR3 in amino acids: CASSVRLAGTNNEQFF. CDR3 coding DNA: TGTGCCAGCAGCGTCCGACTAGCGGGTACGAACAATGAGCAGTTCTTC.

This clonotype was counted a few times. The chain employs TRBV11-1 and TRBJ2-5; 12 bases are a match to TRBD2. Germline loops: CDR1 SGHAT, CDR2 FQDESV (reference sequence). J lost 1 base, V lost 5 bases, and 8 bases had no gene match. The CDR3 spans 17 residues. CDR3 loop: CASSGLAGFNTQETQYF. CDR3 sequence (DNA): TGTGCCAGCAGCGGACTAGCGGGATTCAATACCCAAGAGACCCAGTACTTC.

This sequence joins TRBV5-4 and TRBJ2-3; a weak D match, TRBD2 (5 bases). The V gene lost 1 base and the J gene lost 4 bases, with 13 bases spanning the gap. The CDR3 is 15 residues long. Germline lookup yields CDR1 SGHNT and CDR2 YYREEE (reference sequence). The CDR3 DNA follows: TGTGCCAGCAGCTTGTCCGGGGTTGGAGCAGATACGCAGTATTTT. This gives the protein CASSLSGVGADTQYF.

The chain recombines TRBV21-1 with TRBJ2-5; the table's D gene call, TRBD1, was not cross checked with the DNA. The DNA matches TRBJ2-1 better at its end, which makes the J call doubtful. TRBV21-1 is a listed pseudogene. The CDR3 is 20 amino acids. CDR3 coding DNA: TGTGCCAGCAGCAACTCATTGTCGGGGACACGCCAAGGTGGGCAAGAGACCCAGTTCTTC. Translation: CASSNSLSGTRQGGQETQFF.

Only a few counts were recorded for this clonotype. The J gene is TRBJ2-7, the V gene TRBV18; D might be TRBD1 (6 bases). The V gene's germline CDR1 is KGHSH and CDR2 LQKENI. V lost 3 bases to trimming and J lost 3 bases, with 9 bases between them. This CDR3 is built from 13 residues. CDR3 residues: CASSPKDSYEQYF. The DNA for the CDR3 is TGTGCCAGCTCACCCAAGGACAGCTACGAGCAGTACTTC. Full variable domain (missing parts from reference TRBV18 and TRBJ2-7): NAGVMQNPRHLVRRRGQEARLRCSPMKGHSHVYWYRQLPEEGLKFMVYLQKENIIDESGMPKERFSAEFPKEGPSILRIQQVVRGDSAAYFCASSPKDSYEQYFGPGTRLTVT.

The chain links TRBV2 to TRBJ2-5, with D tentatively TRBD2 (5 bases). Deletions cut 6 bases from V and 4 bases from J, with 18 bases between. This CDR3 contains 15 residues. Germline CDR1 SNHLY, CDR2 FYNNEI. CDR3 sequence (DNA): TGTGCCAGCAGGGCCCTTGGGCTAGCAGCAGAGACCCAGTACTTC. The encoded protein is CASRALGLAAETQYF.

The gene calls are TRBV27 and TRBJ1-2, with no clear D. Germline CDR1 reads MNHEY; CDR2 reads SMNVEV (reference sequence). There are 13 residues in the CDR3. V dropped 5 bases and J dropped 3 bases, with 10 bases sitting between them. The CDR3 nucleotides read TGTGCCAGCAGTCCGTCAGCATACTATGGCTACACCTTC. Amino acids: CASSPSAYYGYTF.

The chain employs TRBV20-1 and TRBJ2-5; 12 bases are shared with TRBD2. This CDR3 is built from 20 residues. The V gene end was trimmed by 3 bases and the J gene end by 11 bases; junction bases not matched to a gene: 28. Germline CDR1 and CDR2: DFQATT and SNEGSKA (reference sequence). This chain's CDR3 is CSASSPAASGRAILGDEQYF. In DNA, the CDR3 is TGCAGTGCTAGTTCCCCCGCGGCTAGCGGGAGGGCAATTTTAGGGGATGAGCAGTACTTC.

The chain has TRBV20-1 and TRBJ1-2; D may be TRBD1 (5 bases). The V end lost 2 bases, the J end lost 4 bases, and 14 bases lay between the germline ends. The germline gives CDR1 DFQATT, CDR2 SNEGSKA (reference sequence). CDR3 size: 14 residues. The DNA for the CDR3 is TGCAGTGCTAGACAGGAGGGACTGGGCTATGGCTACACCTTC. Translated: CSARQEGLGYGYTF.

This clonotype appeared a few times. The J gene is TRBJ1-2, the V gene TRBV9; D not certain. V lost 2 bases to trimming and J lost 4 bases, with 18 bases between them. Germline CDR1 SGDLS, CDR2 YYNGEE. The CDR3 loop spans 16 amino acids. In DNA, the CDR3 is TGTGCCAGCAGCGTCGACGGTCGAAGAGGAACCTATGGCTACACCTTC. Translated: CASSVDGRRGTYGYTF.

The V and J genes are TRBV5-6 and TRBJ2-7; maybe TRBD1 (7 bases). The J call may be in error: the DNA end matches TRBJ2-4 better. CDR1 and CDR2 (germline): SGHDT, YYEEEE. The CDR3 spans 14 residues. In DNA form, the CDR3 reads TGTGCCAGCAGCGCGGGACAGTGGGATCGCATTCAGTACTTC. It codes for CASSAGQWDRIQYF.

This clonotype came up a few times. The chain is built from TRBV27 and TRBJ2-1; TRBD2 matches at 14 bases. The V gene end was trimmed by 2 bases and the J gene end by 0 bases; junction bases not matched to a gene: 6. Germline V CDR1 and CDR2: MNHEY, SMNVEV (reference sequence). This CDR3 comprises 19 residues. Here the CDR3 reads CASSLRGLAGVGSYNEQFF. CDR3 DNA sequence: TGTGCCAGCAGTTTAAGGGGACTAGCGGGAGTGGGCTCCTACAATGAGCAGTTCTTC.

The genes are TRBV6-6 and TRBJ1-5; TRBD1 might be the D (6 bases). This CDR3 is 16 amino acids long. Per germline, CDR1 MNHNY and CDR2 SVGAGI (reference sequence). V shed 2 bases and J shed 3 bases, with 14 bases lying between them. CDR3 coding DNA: TGTGCCAGCAGTTACAACGTCGGACAGCCCAATCAGCCCCAGCATTTT. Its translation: CASSYNVGQPNQPQHF.

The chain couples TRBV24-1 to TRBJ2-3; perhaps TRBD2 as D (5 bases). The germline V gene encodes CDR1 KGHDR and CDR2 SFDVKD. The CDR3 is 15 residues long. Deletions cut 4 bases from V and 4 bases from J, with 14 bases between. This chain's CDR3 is CATSESPGSADTQYF. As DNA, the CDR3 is TGTGCCACCAGTGAATCTCCTGGGAGTGCAGATACGCAGTATTTT.

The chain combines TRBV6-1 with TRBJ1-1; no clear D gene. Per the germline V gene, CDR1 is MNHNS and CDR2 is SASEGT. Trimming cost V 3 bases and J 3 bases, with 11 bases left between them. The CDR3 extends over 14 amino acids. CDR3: CASSEGLGYTEAFF. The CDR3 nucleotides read TGTGCCAGCAGTGAGGGCTTGGGTTACACTGAAGCTTTCTTT.

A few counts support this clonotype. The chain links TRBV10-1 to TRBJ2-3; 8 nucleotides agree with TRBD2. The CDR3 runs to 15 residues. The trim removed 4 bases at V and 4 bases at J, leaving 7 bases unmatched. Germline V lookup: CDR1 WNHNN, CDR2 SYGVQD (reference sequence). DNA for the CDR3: TGCGCCAGCAGTGGGGTCGGGGGGGCCTCAGATACGCAGTATTTT. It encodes CASSGVGGASDTQYF.

The DNA of the CDR3 is TGTGCCAGCAGCCAGACTAGCGGGATCGGCGAGCAGTACTTC. Translating gives CASSQTSGIGEQYF. V usage is TRBV12-3 or TRBV12-4 and J usage is TRBJ2-4, with TRBD2 matching over 11 bases. The J call may be in error: the DNA end matches TRBJ2-7 better. This CDR3 has 14 amino acids.

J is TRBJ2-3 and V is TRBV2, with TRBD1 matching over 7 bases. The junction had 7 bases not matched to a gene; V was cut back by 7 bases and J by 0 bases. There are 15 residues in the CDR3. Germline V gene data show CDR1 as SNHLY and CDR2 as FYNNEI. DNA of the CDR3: TGTGCCAGCACCTCCGGGACAGTTAGCACAGATACGCAGTATTTT. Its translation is CASTSGTVSTDTQYF.

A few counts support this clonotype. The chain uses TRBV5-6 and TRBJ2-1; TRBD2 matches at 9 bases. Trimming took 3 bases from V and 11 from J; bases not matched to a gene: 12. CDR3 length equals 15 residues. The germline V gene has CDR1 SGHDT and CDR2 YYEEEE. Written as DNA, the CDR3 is TGTGCCAGCAGCTCGCAAAGTGCTAGCGGGGACAAGCAGTTCTTC. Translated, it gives CASSSQSASGDKQFF. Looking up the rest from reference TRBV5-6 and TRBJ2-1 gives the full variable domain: DAGVTQSPTHLIKTRGQQVTLRCSPKSGHDTVSWYQQALGQGPQFIFQYYEEEERQRGNFPDRFSGHQFPNYSSELNVNALLLGDSALYLCASSSQSASGDKQFFGPGTRLTVL.